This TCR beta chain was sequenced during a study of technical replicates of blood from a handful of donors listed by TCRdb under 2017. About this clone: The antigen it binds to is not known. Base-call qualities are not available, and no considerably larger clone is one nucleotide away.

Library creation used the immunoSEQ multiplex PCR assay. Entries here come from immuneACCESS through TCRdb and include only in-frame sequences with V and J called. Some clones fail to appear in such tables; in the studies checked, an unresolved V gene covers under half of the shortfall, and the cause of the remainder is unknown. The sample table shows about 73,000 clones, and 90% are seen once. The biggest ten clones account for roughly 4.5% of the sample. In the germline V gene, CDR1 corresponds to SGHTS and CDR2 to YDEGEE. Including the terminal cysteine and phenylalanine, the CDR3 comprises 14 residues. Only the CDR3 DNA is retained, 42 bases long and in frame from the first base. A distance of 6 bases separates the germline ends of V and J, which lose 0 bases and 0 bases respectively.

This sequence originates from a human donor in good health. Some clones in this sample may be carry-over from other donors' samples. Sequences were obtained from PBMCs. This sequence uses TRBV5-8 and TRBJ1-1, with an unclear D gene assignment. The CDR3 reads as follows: CASSLARLNTEAFF. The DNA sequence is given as TGTGCCAGCAGCTTGGCCAGGCTGAACACTGAAGCTTTCTTT.